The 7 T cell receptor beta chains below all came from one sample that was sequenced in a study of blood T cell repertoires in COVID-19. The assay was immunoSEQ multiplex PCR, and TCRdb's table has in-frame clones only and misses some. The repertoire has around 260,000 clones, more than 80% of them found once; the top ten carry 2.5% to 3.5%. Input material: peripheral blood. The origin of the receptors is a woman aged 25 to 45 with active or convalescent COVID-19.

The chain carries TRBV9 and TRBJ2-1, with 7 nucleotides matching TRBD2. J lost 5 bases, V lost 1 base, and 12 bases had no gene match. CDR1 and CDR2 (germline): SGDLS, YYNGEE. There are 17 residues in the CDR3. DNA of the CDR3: TGTGCCAGCAGCGTAACTCCTTCCGGACTAGTCGACAATGAGCAGTTCTTC. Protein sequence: CASSVTPSGLVDNEQFF.

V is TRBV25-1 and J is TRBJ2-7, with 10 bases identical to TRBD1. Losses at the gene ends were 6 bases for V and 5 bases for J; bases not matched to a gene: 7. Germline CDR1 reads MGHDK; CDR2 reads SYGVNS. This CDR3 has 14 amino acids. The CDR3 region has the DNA TGTGCCAGCAGCCTGGGACAGGGGAACGACGAGCAGTACTTC. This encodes CASSLGQGNDEQYF.

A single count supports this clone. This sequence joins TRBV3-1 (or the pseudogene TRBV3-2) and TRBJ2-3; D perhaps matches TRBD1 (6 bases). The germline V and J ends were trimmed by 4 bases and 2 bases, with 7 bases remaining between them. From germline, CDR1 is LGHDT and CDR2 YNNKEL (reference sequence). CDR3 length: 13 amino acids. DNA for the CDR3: TGTGCCAGCAGCCGGACAGCCACAGATACGCAGTATTTT. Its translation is CASSRTATDTQYF.

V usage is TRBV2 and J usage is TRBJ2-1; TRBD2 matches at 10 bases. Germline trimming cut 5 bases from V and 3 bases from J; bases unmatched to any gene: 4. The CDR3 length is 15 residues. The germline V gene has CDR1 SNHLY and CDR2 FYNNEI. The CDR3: CASSFGTSVYNEQFF. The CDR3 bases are TGTGCCAGCAGTTTCGGGACTAGCGTCTACAATGAGCAGTTCTTC.

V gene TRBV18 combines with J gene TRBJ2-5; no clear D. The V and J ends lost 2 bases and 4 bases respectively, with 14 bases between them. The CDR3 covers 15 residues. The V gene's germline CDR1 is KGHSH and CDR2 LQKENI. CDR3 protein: CASSPDAERRETQYF. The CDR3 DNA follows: TGTGCCAGCTCACCAGACGCGGAGAGGAGAGAGACCCAGTACTTC.

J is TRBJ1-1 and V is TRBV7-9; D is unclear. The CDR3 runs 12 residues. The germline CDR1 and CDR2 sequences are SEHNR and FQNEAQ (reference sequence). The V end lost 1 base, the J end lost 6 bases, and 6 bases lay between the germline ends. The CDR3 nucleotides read TGTGCCAGCAGCTTAGGAGGTTCTGAAGCTTTCTTT. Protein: CASSLGGSEAFF. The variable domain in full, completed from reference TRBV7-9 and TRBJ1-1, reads DTGVSQNPRHKITKRGQNVTFRCDPISEHNRLYWYRQTLGQGPEFLTYFQNEAQLEKSRLLSDRFSAERPKGSFSTLEIQRTEQGDSAMYLCASSLGGSEAFFGQGTRLTVV.

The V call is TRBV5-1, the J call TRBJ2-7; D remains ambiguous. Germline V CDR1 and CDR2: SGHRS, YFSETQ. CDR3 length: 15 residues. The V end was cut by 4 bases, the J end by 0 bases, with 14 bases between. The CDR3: CASSTEPPGSYEQYF. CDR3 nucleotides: TGCGCCAGCAGCACGGAGCCTCCTGGCTCCTACGAGCAGTACTTC.